The 8 T cell receptor beta chains below come from one sample, sequenced in a study of cytomegalovirus exposure and HLA in healthy donors. It was with 60 Vbeta and 13 Jbeta primers that the PCR ran. Generated by immunoSEQ multiplex PCR, the TCRdb table keeps only in-frame clones and is missing some. The sample has fewer than 250,000 clones, roughly 80% seen once. Material: PBMCs. These TCRs come from a man aged 40-49 years in good health and CMV-seropositive.

The rearrangement links TRBV29-1 to TRBJ1-2; 7 nucleotides match TRBD1. V shed 0 bases and J 4 bases; nucleotides not matched to a gene: 14. CDR1 and CDR2 from the germline V gene are SQVTM and ANQGSEA. The CDR3 is 17 amino acids. This CDR3 is CSVEDGGLTGTAYGYTF. Written as DNA, the CDR3 is TGCAGCGTTGAAGATGGGGGCTTAACTGGGACAGCCTATGGCTACACCTTC.

The rearrangement joins TRBV19 to TRBJ1-1; D call uncertain. The CDR3 has 16 amino acids. The germline V and J ends were trimmed by 10 bases and 2 bases, with 23 bases remaining between them. The germline CDR1 and CDR2 sequences are LNHDA and SQIVND (reference sequence). CDR3 protein: CATRSLRLLGNTEAFF. For the CDR3, the DNA is TGTGCCACCCGATCGTTGAGGCTTCTAGGCAACACTGAAGCTTTCTTT. Full variable domain (rest looked up from reference TRBV19 and TRBJ1-1): DGGITQSPKYLFRKEGQNVTLSCEQNLNHDAMYWYRQDPGQGLRLIYYSQIVNDFQKGDIAEGYSVSREKKESFPLTVTSAQKNPTAFYLCATRSLRLLGNTEAFFGQGTRLTVV.

V and J are TRBV5-5 and TRBJ2-2, with a weak D call TRBD1 (6 bases). Germline V CDR1 and CDR2: SGHKS, YYEKEE (reference sequence). The length of the CDR3 is 14 residues. Trimming shortened V by 2 bases and J by 4 bases, and 9 bases separated the two germline ends. This CDR3 reads CASSFQGSTGELFF. DNA for the CDR3: TGTGCCAGCAGCTTCCAGGGGTCCACCGGGGAGCTGTTTTTT.

This chain uses TRBV19 with TRBJ1-5, with D possibly being TRBD1 (6 bases). The V end lost 1 base, the J end lost 4 bases, and 11 bases lay between the germline ends. CDR3 length: 15 amino acids. Germline CDR1 LNHDA, CDR2 SQIVND (reference sequence). DNA of the CDR3: TGTGCCAGTAGTATAGGCGAGGGGGTTAATCAGCCCCAGCATTTT. As protein: CASSIGEGVNQPQHF.

The genes are TRBV2 and TRBJ2-1; 8 bases are a match to TRBD1. The CDR3 runs 14 residues. The V gene end was trimmed by 8 bases and the J gene end by 6 bases; junction bases not matched to a gene: 9. The germline V gene encodes CDR1 SNHLY and CDR2 FYNNEI. The CDR3 sequence: CASGGQGLSNEQFF. The CDR3 DNA is TGTGCCAGCGGAGGACAGGGTCTGAGCAATGAGCAGTTCTTC.

The V call is TRBV28, the J call TRBJ2-3, with 7 bases fitting TRBD1. After removal of 3 bases from V and 0 bases from J, the junction contained 0 bases not matched to a gene. The germline CDR1 and CDR2 sequences are MDHEN and SYDVKM. The CDR3 has 14 residues. The CDR3, as DNA: TGTGCCAGCAGTTTGGACAGGAGCACAGATACGCAGTATTTT. Translating it yields CASSLDRSTDTQYF. Full variable domain (outside the CDR3, taken from reference TRBV28 and TRBJ2-3): DVKVTQSSRYLVKRTGEKVFLECVQDMDHENMFWYRQDPGLGLRLIYFSYDVKMKEKGDIPEGYSVSREKKERFSLILESASTNQTSMYLCASSLDRSTDTQYFGPGTRLTVL.

The chain links TRBV5-4 to TRBJ1-5; no firm D call. Between the trimmed V and J ends, which lost 4 bases and 4 bases, there was a span of 9 bases. The CDR3 is 13 residues long. In germline, CDR1 is SGHNT, CDR2 YYREEE (reference sequence). The CDR3 spells CASSQGLNQPQHF. The CDR3 bases are TGTGCCAGCAGCCAAGGACTGAATCAGCCCCAGCATTTT.

The V gene is TRBV5-1, the J gene TRBJ1-1; a weak D match, TRBD1 (5 bases). This CDR3 has 13 amino acids. CDR1 and CDR2 from the germline V gene are SGHRS and YFSETQ. Trimming removed 2 bases from V and 4 bases from J, with 9 bases in between. The CDR3: CASSFEGATEAFF. The DNA for the CDR3 is TGCGCCAGCAGCTTCGAAGGGGCCACTGAAGCTTTCTTT.